The 7 T cell receptor beta chains below were found in one sample sequenced in a study of vaccination effects on CD4 cells after COVID-19. The culture ran for around 10 days before CD4+ T cells were isolated. The vaccine given was either BNT162b2 or mRNA-1273, in two doses. Method: immunoSEQ multiplex PCR; TCRdb's copy keeps in-frame clones and lacks some. The table shows about 66,000 clones, with more than 60% occurring only once. Antigens of these TCRs are unknown. The specimen was CD4+ T cells from PBMCs cultured without peptide, collected after COVID-19 vaccination. These receptor sequences come from a human donor who received a COVID-19 vaccine.

This clone was found once. The chain joins TRBV28 to TRBJ1-2, with 7 bases lining up with TRBD1. J lost 3 bases, V lost 7 bases, and 8 bases had no gene match. The CDR3 contains 14 residues. CDR1 and CDR2 (germline): MDHEN, SYDVKM. In nucleotides, the CDR3 is TGTGCCAGCAACCCCAGGGGGGGTGACTATGGCTACACCTTC. It yields the protein CASNPRGGDYGYTF.

The V and J genes are TRBV18 and TRBJ1-3; D perhaps matches TRBD1 (6 bases). This CDR3 has 13 residues. V dropped 6 bases and J dropped 4 bases, with 10 bases sitting between them. Germline V CDR1 and CDR2: KGHSH, LQKENI. In DNA form, the CDR3 reads TGTGCCAGCTCGCCCGGACAGGGAAACACCATATATTTT. It encodes CASSPGQGNTIYF.

The chain has TRBV10-1 and TRBJ2-5; D unresolved. Germline V CDR1 and CDR2: WNHNN, SYGVQD (reference sequence). This CDR3 region has 13 residues. Trimming took off 6 bases at V and 5 bases at J, with 13 bases between the two ends. The CDR3 here is CASSLDATETQYF. The CDR3 DNA follows: TGCGCCAGCAGCCTCGACGCTACGGAGACCCAGTACTTC.

This clone was seen more than once but under ten times. The gene calls are TRBV5-4 and TRBJ2-7; 8 bases line up with TRBD1. Trimming cost V 0 bases and J 4 bases; bases outside gene matches: 9. Germline V CDR1 and CDR2: SGHNT, YYREEE (reference sequence). CDR3 size: 16 residues. CDR3 nucleotides: TGTGCCAGCAGCTTGGGAGGACAGGGTGAAGTTTACGAGCAGTACGTC. This translates into CASSLGGQGEVYEQYV.

In this sample, this clone turned up once. The chain has TRBV15 and TRBJ2-1; 7 positions match TRBD1. With V trimmed by 0 bases and J by 5 bases, 13 bases remained unmatched. The V gene's germline CDR1 is LNHNV and CDR2 YYDKDF (reference sequence). CDR3 size: 18 residues. This CDR3 reads CATSRDPRWAGGDNEQFF. CDR3 sequence (DNA): TGTGCCACCAGCAGAGATCCACGGTGGGCAGGGGGTGACAATGAGCAGTTCTTC.

This clone was counted between two and nine times. V usage is TRBV4-1 and J usage is TRBJ1-5, with D maybe TRBD1 (5 bases). CDR3 length: 17 amino acids. The germline CDR1 and CDR2 sequences are MGHRA and YSYEKL. Trimming cost V 4 bases and J 1 base, with 17 bases left between them. The CDR3 region is CASSLTQGVLSNQPQHF. For the CDR3, the DNA is TGCGCCAGCAGCCTCACCCAAGGGGTCCTGAGCAATCAGCCCCAGCATTTT.

This rearrangement joins TRBV5-8 to TRBJ2-5; D is tentatively TRBD1 or TRBD2 (6 bases each). The CDR3 sequence is 19 residues long. Trimming cost V 7 bases and J 3 bases, with 31 bases left between them. Looked up from germline, CDR1 is SGHTS and CDR2 is YDEGEE. The CDR3 DNA is TGTGCCAGCCCCGAGATGTTCAGGGCCTGGAGGGGGGCCAAAGAGACCCAGTACTTC. Translated: CASPEMFRAWRGAKETQYF.